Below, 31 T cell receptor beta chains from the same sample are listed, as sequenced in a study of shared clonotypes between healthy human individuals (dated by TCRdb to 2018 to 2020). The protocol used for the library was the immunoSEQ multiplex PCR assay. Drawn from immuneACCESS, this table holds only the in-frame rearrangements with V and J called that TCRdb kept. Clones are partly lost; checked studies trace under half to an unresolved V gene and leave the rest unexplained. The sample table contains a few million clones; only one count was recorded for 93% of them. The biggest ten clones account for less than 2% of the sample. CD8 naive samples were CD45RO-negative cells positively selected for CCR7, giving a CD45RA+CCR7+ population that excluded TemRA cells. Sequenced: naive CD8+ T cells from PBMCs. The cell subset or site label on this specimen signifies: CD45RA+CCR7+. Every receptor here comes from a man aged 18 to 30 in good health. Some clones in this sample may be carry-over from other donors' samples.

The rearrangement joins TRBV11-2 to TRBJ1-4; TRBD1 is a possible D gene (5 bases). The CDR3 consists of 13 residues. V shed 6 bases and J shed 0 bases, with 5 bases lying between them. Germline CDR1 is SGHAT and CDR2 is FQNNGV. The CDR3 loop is CASRGATNEKLFF. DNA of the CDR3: TGTGCCAGCAGGGGGGCAACTAATGAAAAACTGTTTTTT. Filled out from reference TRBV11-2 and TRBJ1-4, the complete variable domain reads EAGVAQSPRYKIIEKRQSVAFWCNPISGHATLYWYQQILGQGPKLLIQFQNNGVVDDSQLPKDRFSAERLKGVDSTLKIQPAKLEDSAVYLCASRGATNEKLFFGSGTQLSVL.

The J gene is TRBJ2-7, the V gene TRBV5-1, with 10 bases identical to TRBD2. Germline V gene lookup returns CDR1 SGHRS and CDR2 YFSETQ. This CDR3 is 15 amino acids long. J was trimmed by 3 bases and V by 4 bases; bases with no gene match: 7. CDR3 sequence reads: CASSPGLAVIYEQYF. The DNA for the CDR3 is TGCGCCAGCAGCCCTGGACTAGCGGTGATCTACGAGCAGTACTTC.

CDR3 DNA sequence: TGTGCCAGTGCACCACAGGGACGAGCGGACAATGAGCAGTTCTTC. This encodes CASAPQGRADNEQFF. The V and J genes are TRBV19 and TRBJ2-1, with D maybe TRBD1 (6 bases). Trimming left V 8 bases short and J 5 bases short, with 19 bases between. CDR3 length equals 15 residues. Germline assignment: CDR1 LNHDA and CDR2 SQIVND (reference sequence).

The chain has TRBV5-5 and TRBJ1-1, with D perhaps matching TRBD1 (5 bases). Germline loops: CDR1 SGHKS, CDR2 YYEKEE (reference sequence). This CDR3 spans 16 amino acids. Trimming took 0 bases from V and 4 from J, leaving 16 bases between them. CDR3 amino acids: CASSLGWGGRGTEAFF. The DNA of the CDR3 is TGTGCCAGCAGCTTGGGTTGGGGAGGTAGGGGCACTGAAGCTTTCTTT. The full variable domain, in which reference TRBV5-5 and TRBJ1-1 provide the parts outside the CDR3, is DAGVTQSPTHLIKTRGQQVTLRCSPISGHKSVSWYQQVLGQGPQFIFQYYEKEERGRGNFPDRFSARQFPNYSSELNVNALLLGDSALYLCASSLGWGGRGTEAFFGQGTRLTVV.

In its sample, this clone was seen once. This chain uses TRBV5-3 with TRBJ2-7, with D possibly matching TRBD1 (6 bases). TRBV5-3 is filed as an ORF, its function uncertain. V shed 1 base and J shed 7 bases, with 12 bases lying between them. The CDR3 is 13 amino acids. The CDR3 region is CARSLMDSIEQYF. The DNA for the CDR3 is TGTGCCAGAAGCTTGATGGACAGCATTGAGCAGTACTTC.

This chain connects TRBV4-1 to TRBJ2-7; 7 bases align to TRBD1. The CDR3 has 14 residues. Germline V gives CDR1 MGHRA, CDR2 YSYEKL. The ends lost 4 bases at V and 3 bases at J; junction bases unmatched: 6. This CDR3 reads CASSLRDSNYEQYF. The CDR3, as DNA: TGCGCCAGCAGCCTCCGGGACAGCAACTACGAGCAGTACTTC.

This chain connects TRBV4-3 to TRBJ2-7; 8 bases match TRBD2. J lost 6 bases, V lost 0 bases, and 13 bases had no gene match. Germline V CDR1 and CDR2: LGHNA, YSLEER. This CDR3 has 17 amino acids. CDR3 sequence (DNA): TGCGCCAGCAGCCAAGATCTTGCGGGAGGTCTCTCCCCCGAGCAGTACTTC. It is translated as CASSQDLAGGLSPEQYF.

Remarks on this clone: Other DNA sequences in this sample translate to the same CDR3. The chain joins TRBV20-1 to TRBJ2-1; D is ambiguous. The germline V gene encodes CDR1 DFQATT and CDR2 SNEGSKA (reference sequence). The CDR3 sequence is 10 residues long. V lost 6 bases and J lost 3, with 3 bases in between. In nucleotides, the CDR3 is TGCAGTGCGGGCTACAATGAGCAGTTCTTC. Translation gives CSAGYNEQFF.

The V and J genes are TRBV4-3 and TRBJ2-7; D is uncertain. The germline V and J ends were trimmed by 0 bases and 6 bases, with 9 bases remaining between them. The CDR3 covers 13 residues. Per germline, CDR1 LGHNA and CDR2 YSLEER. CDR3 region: CASSQDGSGEQYF. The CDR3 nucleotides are TGCGCCAGCAGCCAAGATGGGTCTGGCGAGCAGTACTTC.

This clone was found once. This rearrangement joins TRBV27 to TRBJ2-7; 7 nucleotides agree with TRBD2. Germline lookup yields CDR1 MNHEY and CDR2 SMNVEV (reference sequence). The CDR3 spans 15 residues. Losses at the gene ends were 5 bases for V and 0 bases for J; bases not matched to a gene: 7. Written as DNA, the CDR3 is TGTGCCAGCAGTCCGCAAAGCGGGATCTCCTACGAGCAGTACTTC. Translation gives CASSPQSGISYEQYF.

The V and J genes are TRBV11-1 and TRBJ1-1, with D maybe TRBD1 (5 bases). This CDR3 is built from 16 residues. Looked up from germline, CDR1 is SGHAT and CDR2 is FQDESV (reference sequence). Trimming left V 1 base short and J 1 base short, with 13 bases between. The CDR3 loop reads CASSLVLPGPNTEAFF. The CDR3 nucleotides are TGTGCCAGCAGCTTAGTTCTTCCAGGGCCGAACACTGAAGCTTTCTTT.

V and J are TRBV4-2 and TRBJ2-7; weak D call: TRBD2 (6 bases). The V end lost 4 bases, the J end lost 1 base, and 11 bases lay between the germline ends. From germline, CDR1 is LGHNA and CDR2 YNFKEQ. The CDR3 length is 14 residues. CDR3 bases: TGTGCCAGCAGCCCGGTGGAGGGGTCCTACGAGCAGTACTTC. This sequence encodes CASSPVEGSYEQYF.

In DNA form, the CDR3 reads TGTGCCAGCAGCGGCCGGGATCCAAACACTGAAGCTTTCTTT. Protein sequence: CASSGRDPNTEAFF. V and J are TRBV11-3 and TRBJ1-1; no definite D call. Looked up from germline, CDR1 is SGHNT and CDR2 is YENEEA. CDR3 length: 14 amino acids. V was trimmed by 5 bases and J by 2 bases, leaving 12 bases between them.

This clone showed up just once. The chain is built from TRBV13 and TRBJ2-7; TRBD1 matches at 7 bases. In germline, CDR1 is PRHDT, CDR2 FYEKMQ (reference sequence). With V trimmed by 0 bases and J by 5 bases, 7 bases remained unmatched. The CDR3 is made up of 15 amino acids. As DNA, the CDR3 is TGTGCCAGCAGCTTAGGACAGGGGTATGGGGACGAGCAGTACTTC. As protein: CASSLGQGYGDEQYF. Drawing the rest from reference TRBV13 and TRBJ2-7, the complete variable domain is AAGVIQSPRHLIKEKRETATLKCYPIPRHDTVYWYQQGPGQDPQFLISFYEKMQSDKGSIPDRFSAQQFSDYHSELNMSSLELGDSALYFCASSLGQGYGDEQYFGPGTRLTVT.

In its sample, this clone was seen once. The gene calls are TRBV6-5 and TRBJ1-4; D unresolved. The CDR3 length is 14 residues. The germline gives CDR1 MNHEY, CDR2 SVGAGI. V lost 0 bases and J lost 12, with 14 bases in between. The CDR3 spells CASSYSSLKVELFF. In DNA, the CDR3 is TGTGCCAGCAGTTACTCAAGTCTGAAGGTGGAACTGTTTTTT.

This chain's CDR3 is CASSSLEYEQYF. The CDR3, as DNA: TGTGCCAGCTCCTCCCTCGAGTACGAGCAGTACTTC. The rearrangement joins TRBV28 to TRBJ2-7; no clear D gene. The germline V gene has CDR1 MDHEN and CDR2 SYDVKM. The CDR3 covers 12 residues. Trimming removed 8 bases at V and 4 bases at J, with 12 bases between. The whole variable domain, remainder taken from reference TRBV28 and TRBJ2-7, is DVKVTQSSRYLVKRTGEKVFLECVQDMDHENMFWYRQDPGLGLRLIYFSYDVKMKEKGDIPEGYSVSREKKERFSLILESASTNQTSMYLCASSSLEYEQYFGPGTRLTVT.

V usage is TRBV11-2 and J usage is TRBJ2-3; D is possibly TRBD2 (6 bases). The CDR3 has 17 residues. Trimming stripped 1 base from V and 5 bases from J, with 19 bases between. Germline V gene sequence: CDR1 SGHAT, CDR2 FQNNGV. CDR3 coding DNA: TGTGCCAGCAGCTTAGGTACTAGCCTGGTCCGAGGAGATACGCAGTATTTT. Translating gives CASSLGTSLVRGDTQYF.

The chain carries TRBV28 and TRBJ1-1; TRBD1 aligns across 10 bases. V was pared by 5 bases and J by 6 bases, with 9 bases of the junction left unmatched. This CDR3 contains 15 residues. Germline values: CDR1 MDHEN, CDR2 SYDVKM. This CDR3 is CASSPYSGTGAEAFF. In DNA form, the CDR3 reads TGTGCCAGCAGTCCCTATTCGGGGACAGGGGCTGAAGCTTTCTTT.

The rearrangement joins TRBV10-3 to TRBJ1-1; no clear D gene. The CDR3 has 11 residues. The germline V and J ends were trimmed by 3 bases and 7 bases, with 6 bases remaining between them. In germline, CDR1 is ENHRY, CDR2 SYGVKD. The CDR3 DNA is TGTGCCATCAGTGAAGAGGGTGAAGCTTTCTTT. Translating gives CAISEEGEAFF.

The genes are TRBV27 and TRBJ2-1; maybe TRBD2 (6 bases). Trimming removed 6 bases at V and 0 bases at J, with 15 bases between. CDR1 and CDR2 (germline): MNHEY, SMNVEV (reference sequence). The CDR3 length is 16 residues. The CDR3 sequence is CASRQLAGSSYNEQFF. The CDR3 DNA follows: TGTGCCAGCAGACAACTGGCGGGGAGCTCCTACAATGAGCAGTTCTTC.

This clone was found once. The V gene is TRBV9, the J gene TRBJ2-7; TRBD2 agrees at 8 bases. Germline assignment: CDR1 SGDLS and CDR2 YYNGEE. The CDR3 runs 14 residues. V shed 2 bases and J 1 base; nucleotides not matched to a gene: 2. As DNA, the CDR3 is TGTGCCAGCAGCGTTAGCGGGATGTCCTACGAGCAGTACTTC. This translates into CASSVSGMSYEQYF.

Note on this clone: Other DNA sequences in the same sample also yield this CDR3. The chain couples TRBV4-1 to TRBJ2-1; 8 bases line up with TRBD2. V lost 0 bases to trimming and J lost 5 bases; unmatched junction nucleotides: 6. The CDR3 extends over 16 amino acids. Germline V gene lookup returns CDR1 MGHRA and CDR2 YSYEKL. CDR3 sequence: CASSQDLAGGNNEQFF. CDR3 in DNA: TGCGCCAGCAGCCAAGATCTGGCGGGAGGCAACAATGAGCAGTTCTTC.

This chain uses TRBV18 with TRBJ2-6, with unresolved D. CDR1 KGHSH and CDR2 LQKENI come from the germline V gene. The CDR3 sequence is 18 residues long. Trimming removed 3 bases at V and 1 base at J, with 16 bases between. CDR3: CASSPGKEEASGANVLTF. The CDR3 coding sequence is TGTGCCAGCTCACCGGGGAAGGAAGAAGCGTCTGGGGCCAACGTCCTGACTTTC.

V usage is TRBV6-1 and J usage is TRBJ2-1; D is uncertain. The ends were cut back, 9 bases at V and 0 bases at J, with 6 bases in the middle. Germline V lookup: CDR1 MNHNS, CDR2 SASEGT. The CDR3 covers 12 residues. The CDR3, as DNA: TGTGCCAGTTTATCCTCCTACAATGAGCAGTTCTTC. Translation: CASLSSYNEQFF.

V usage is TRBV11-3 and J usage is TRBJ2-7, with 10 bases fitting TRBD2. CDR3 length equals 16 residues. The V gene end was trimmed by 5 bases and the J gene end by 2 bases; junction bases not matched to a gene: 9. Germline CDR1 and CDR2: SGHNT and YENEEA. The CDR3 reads CASSPGLAETPYEQYF. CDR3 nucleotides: TGTGCCAGCAGCCCCGGACTAGCGGAGACCCCCTACGAGCAGTACTTC.

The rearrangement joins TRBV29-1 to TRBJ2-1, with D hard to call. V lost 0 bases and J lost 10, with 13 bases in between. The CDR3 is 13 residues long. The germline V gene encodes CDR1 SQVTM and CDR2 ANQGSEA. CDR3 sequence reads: CSVEDRASREQFF. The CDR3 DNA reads TGCAGCGTTGAAGATCGGGCCAGCCGGGAGCAGTTCTTC.

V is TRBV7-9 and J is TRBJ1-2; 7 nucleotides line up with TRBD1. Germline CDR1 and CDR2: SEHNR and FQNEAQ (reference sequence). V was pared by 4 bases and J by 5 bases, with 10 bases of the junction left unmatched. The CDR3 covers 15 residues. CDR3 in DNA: TGTGCCAGCAGCTCCCGGGACAGACGAGATTATGGCTACACCTTC. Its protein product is CASSSRDRRDYGYTF.

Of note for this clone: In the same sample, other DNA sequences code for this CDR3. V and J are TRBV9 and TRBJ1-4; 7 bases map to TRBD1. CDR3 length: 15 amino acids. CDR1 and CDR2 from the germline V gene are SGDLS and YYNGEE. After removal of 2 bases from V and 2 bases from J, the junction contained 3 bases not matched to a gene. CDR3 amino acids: CASSVEGATNEKLFF. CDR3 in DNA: TGTGCCAGCAGCGTGGAGGGGGCGACTAATGAAAAACTGTTTTTT.

This CDR3 reads CASSTDSPGELFF. As DNA, the CDR3 is TGTGCCAGTAGTACGGACTCGCCCGGGGAGCTGTTTTTT. J is TRBJ2-2 and V is TRBV19, with D maybe TRBD2 (5 bases). V lost 4 bases to trimming and J lost 6 bases, with 9 bases between them. The CDR3 loop spans 13 amino acids. Per germline, CDR1 LNHDA and CDR2 SQIVND (reference sequence).

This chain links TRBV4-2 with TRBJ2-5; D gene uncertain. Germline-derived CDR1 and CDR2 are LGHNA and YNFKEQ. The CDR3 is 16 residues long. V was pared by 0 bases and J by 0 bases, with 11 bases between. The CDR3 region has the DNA TGTGCCAGCAGCCAAGAGGCAGTCTGGTACCAAGAGACCCAGTACTTC. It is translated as CASSQEAVWYQETQYF.

The CDR3, as DNA: TGTGCCAGCGGACGGCCCCAGCATTTT. Amino acid sequence: CASGRPQHF. J is TRBJ1-5 and V is TRBV28; D is unresolved. The length of the CDR3 is 9 residues. Germline CDR1 reads MDHEN; CDR2 reads SYDVKM. The germline V and J ends were trimmed by 8 bases and 9 bases, with 5 bases remaining between them.